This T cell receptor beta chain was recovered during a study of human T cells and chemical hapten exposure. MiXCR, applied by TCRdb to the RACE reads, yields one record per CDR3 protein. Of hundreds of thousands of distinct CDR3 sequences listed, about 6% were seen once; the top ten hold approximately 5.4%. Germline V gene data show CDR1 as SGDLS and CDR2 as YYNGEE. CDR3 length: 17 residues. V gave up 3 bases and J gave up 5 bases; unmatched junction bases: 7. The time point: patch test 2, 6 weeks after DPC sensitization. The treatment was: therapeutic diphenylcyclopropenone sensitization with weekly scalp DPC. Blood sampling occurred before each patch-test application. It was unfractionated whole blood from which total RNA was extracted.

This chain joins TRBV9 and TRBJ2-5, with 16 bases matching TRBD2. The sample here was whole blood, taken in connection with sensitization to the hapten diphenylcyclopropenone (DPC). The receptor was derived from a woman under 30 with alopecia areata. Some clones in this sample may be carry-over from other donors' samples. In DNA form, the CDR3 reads TGTGCCAGCAGCGCCTTGGGACTAGCGGGGGGGCTTGAGACCCAGTACTTC. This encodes CASSALGLAGGLETQYF.